This T cell receptor beta chain was captured by sequencing in a study of blood T cell repertoires in COVID-19. Study-wide context: Material from acute and convalescent COVID-19 was sourced from the United States, Italy and Spain. Nucleic acid was either cDNA or gDNA, and it came from T cells, B-cell-depleted T cells, or PBMCs.

Measured with immunoSEQ multiplex PCR; TCRdb has only the in-frame clones, and not every one. The data show 250,000 or so clones, 85% to 90% seen once. What was sequenced was PBMCs or T cells enriched from blood (not recorded which). The clonotype comes from a woman younger than 45 with acute COVID-19.

The CDR3 here is CASSQGMGQGQETQYF. The DNA of the CDR3 is TGCGCCAGCAGCCAAGGAATGGGACAGGGTCAAGAGACCCAGTACTTC. The rearrangement links TRBV4-1 to TRBJ2-5; 9 nucleotides agree with TRBD1. The V gene's germline CDR1 is MGHRA and CDR2 YSYEKL. Losses at the gene ends were 1 base for V and 2 bases for J; bases not matched to a gene: 5. The CDR3 loop spans 16 amino acids.